At least ten counts were recorded for the clone carrying this T cell receptor (beta chain). MiXCR, run by TCRdb on the RT-PCR reads, gives a single entry per CDR3 protein. The sample holds around 850,000 distinct CDR3 sequences; about 18% are singletons and the top ten take around 9.9%. The sample originates from a study of response to subunit inactivated influenza vaccine. Here the sequenced sample was PBMCs from blood, taken 5 days after vaccination. The TCR sequence derives from a man aged 45-65 years who received an inactivated influenza vaccine.

CDR3 sequence: CASSLAWQGNSEAFF. For the CDR3, the DNA is TGTGCCAGCAGCTTAGCGTGGCAGGGTAACTCTGAAGCTTTCTTT. The chain carries TRBV7-2 and TRBJ1-1; weak D call: TRBD1 (5 bases). The ends were cut back, 0 bases at V and 6 bases at J, with 14 bases in the middle. This CDR3 region has 15 residues. Germline V CDR1 and CDR2: SGHTA, FQGNSA.